These 27 T cell receptor beta chains share one sample of origin, sequenced in a study of blood T cell repertoires in COVID-19. Repertoires were generated with immunoSEQ multiplex PCR, while TCRdb's copy carries only in-frame clones and drops some. The table shows approximately 260,000 clones, with about 86% occurring only once. The sequencing input was PBMCs or T cells enriched from blood (not recorded which). Receptors originate from a woman between 40 and 50 years old with acute COVID-19.

The chain uses TRBV27 and TRBJ2-5; TRBD2 might be the D (6 bases). The germline V and J ends were trimmed by 1 base and 5 bases, with 8 bases remaining between them. Germline V lookup: CDR1 MNHEY, CDR2 SMNVEV (reference sequence). The CDR3 covers 13 residues. CDR3 region: CASSLLGRETQYF. CDR3 nucleotide sequence: TGTGCCAGCAGTTTATTGGGGAGGGAGACCCAGTACTTC.

This chain uses TRBV4-1 with TRBJ2-1; weak D call: TRBD1 (6 bases). The CDR3 loop spans 17 amino acids. Germline lookup yields CDR1 MGHRA and CDR2 YSYEKL. V was clipped by 7 bases and J by 6 bases, with 25 bases between them. As DNA, the CDR3 is TGCGCCAGCACTTCTTTATGGGGGCTAGCATATAGCAATGAGCAGTTCTTC. Translating gives CASTSLWGLAYSNEQFF.

The V gene is TRBV24-1, the J gene TRBJ2-2; 9 bases match TRBD1. CDR3 length: 16 residues. Germline assignment: CDR1 KGHDR and CDR2 SFDVKD. The V and J ends lost 1 base and 3 bases, in that order; junction bases with no gene match: 2. The CDR3 DNA sequence: TGTGCCACCAGTGATTTAGGGACAGGGTACACCGGGGAGCTGTTTTTT. The encoded protein is CATSDLGTGYTGELFF.

The V call is TRBV19, the J call TRBJ2-1; 9 bases align to TRBD2. The V gene end was trimmed by 4 bases and the J gene end by 2 bases; junction bases not matched to a gene: 3. The germline V gene has CDR1 LNHDA and CDR2 SQIVND (reference sequence). This CDR3 is 15 amino acids long. The CDR3 reads CASSTLAGAYNEQFF. CDR3 bases: TGTGCCAGTAGTACATTAGCGGGGGCCTACAATGAGCAGTTCTTC.

This clone was picked up a small number of times. The identical CDR3 is also encoded by other nucleotide sequences in the sample. This sequence joins TRBV12-3 or TRBV12-4 and TRBJ1-2; D is perhaps TRBD1 (6 bases). The ends were cut back, 3 bases at V and 4 bases at J, with 9 bases in the middle. This CDR3 region has 13 residues. The DNA for the CDR3 is TGTGCCAGCAGTTTTGGGGGGGCCTATGGCTACACCTTC. Translation: CASSFGGAYGYTF.

J is TRBJ2-1 and V is TRBV9; TRBD2 matches at 9 bases. The J segment lost 5 bases and the V segment lost 0 bases, leaving 3 bases of the junction unmatched. This CDR3 contains 15 residues. Germline values: CDR1 SGDLS, CDR2 YYNGEE. CDR3 coding DNA: TGTGCCAGCAGCGTAGGGGGACTAGCCCACAATGAGCAGTTCTTC. Protein: CASSVGGLAHNEQFF.

This clone was recorded a few times. V and J are TRBV9 and TRBJ2-1, with TRBD2 matching 8 bases. There are 17 residues in the CDR3. Germline values: CDR1 SGDLS, CDR2 YYNGEE. Trimming removed 3 bases from V and 9 bases from J; junction bases left unmatched: 17. The CDR3 loop reads CASSEWGSGSIGVEQFF. The CDR3 nucleotides are TGTGCCAGCAGCGAATGGGGGAGCGGGAGTATCGGGGTTGAGCAGTTCTTC.

This clone was seen a single time. The chain links TRBV30 to TRBJ1-1; maybe TRBD1 (5 bases). This CDR3 is built from 11 residues. V gave up 6 bases and J gave up 5 bases, with 10 bases separating them. Germline V gene data show CDR1 as GTSNPN and CDR2 as SVGIG (reference sequence). The CDR3 spells CACLRGTEAFF. The CDR3, as DNA: TGTGCCTGCCTAAGGGGTACTGAAGCTTTCTTT. The complete variable domain, with remaining parts taken from reference TRBV30 and TRBJ1-1, reads SQTIHQWPATLVQPVGSPLSLECTVEGTSNPNLYWYRQAAGRGLQLLFYSVGIGQISSEVPQNLSASRPQDRQFILSSKKLLLSDSGFYLCACLRGTEAFFGQGTRLTVV.

This sequence joins TRBV13 and TRBJ2-1; D possibly corresponds to TRBD1 (6 bases). Germline V lookup: CDR1 PRHDT, CDR2 FYEKMQ (reference sequence). The CDR3 runs to 14 residues. V was shortened by 4 bases and J by 4 bases, with 11 bases between the two germline ends. CDR3 sequence (DNA): TGTGCCAGCAGCTCCTTTGGACAGTACAATGAGCAGTTCTTC. This translates into CASSSFGQYNEQFF.

The rearrangement uses TRBV19 and TRBJ1-2, with a possible D match to TRBD1 (6 bases). Trimming removed 7 bases at V and 0 bases at J, with 9 bases between. This CDR3 region has 13 residues. CDR1 is LNHDA, CDR2 SQIVND, per germline (reference sequence). The CDR3 DNA is TGTGCCAGTACCCGGACAGCTAACTATGGCTACACCTTC. Protein product: CASTRTANYGYTF.

This clone was found a few times. The chain couples TRBV7-3 to TRBJ2-3, with D hard to call. Trimming removed 9 bases at V and 1 base at J, with 8 bases between. The CDR3 has 12 amino acids. Germline lookup yields CDR1 SGHTA and CDR2 FQGTGA. The CDR3 protein is CASSEGTDTQYF. Written as DNA, the CDR3 is TGTGCCAGTTCCGAGGGCACAGATACGCAGTATTTT.

V is TRBV19 and J is TRBJ2-2; 14 nucleotides match TRBD2. V shed 4 bases, J shed 7 bases, and the junction held 5 bases outside the gene matches. This CDR3 region has 16 residues. Per the germline V gene, CDR1 is LNHDA and CDR2 is SQIVND (reference sequence). The DNA of the CDR3 is TGTGCCAGTAGTAGGGGGACTAGCGGGAGAGGCGGGGAGCTGTTTTTT. It encodes CASSRGTSGRGGELFF. The full variable domain, rest sourced from reference TRBV19 and TRBJ2-2, is DGGITQSPKYLFRKEGQNVTLSCEQNLNHDAMYWYRQDPGQGLRLIYYSQIVNDFQKGDIAEGYSVSREKKESFPLTVTSAQKNPTAFYLCASSRGTSGRGGELFFGEGSRLTVL.

This chain connects TRBV27 to TRBJ1-2, with 7 nucleotides matching TRBD1. CDR1 MNHEY and CDR2 SMNVEV come from the germline V gene (reference sequence). CDR3 size: 13 residues. V lost 2 bases to trimming and J lost 4 bases; unmatched junction nucleotides: 1. The CDR3 sequence is CASSLNRGYGYTF. CDR3 in DNA: TGTGCCAGCAGTTTAAACAGGGGCTATGGCTACACCTTC.

The chain links TRBV7-9 to TRBJ2-1; a possible D gene is TRBD2 (6 bases). This CDR3 spans 13 amino acids. The germline V gene encodes CDR1 SEHNR and CDR2 FQNEAQ (reference sequence). Trimming removed 5 bases at V and 8 bases at J, with 13 bases between. The CDR3 loop is CASSIDSGDEQFF. The CDR3 DNA reads TGTGCCAGCAGCATAGATAGCGGTGATGAGCAGTTCTTC.

This clone was seen a few times. J is TRBJ1-1 and V is TRBV5-6, with D perhaps TRBD1 (6 bases). Germline V gives CDR1 SGHDT, CDR2 YYEEEE. Trimming removed 3 bases from V and 2 bases from J, with 23 bases in between. The CDR3 covers 18 residues. The CDR3 sequence is CASSSEHRTDYVNTEAFF. CDR3 nucleotides: TGTGCCAGCAGCTCAGAACATCGGACAGATTACGTAAACACTGAAGCTTTCTTT.

This chain's CDR3 is CTSSQDPTSGSYNEQFF. The CDR3 DNA follows: TGCACCAGCAGCCAAGACCCGACTAGCGGGAGTTATAATGAGCAGTTCTTC. The rearrangement uses TRBV1 and TRBJ2-1; TRBD2 is the table's D call and was not checked against the DNA. TRBV1 is a known pseudogene. The CDR3 is 17 residues long.

The chain links TRBV5-8 to TRBJ2-1, with 13 bases fitting TRBD2. The CDR3 runs 15 residues. Germline lookup yields CDR1 SGHTS and CDR2 YDEGEE. V lost 6 bases, J lost 7 bases, and 7 bases stayed unmatched. The DNA of the CDR3 is TGTGCCAGCACCGCCGGGACTAGCGGGATGAATGAGCAGTTCTTC. Its translation: CASTAGTSGMNEQFF.

This rearrangement joins TRBV5-1 to TRBJ2-3; 13 bases agree with TRBD2. Germline loops: CDR1 SGHRS, CDR2 YFSETQ. The CDR3 sequence is 16 residues long. With 4 bases clipped from V and 2 bases from J, the junction kept 4 bases outside the gene matches. The CDR3 DNA reads as TGCGCCAGCAGCACAGGACTAGCGGGAGCCACAGATACGCAGTATTTT. Amino acids: CASSTGLAGATDTQYF.

The gene calls are TRBV5-1 and TRBJ2-1; D may be TRBD1 (6 bases). The CDR3 sequence is 15 residues long. Between the trimmed V and J ends, which lost 4 bases and 0 bases, there was a span of 11 bases. The germline gives CDR1 SGHRS, CDR2 YFSETQ. This chain's CDR3 is CASSDTGSSYNEQFF. The CDR3 region has the DNA TGCGCCAGCAGCGACACAGGGTCCTCCTACAATGAGCAGTTCTTC.

This sequence joins TRBV9 and TRBJ2-3; no definite D call. CDR1 is SGDLS, CDR2 YYNGEE, per germline. The CDR3 spans 13 residues. V lost 2 bases to trimming and J lost 6 bases, with 10 bases between them. The CDR3 protein is CASSVGETDTQYF. The CDR3 DNA is TGTGCCAGCAGCGTGGGCGAGACGGATACGCAGTATTTT.

This chain uses TRBV7-9 with TRBJ2-2; perhaps TRBD2 as D (6 bases). The V end lost 5 bases, the J end lost 0 bases, and 13 bases lay between the germline ends. The CDR3 runs to 16 residues. Germline loops: CDR1 SEHNR, CDR2 FQNEAQ (reference sequence). CDR3 sequence: CASSPKRLANTGELFF. In DNA, the CDR3 is TGTGCCAGCAGCCCCAAAAGACTAGCGAACACCGGGGAGCTGTTTTTT.

The genes are TRBV13 and TRBJ2-5; perhaps TRBD1 as D (5 bases). CDR1 is PRHDT, CDR2 FYEKMQ, per germline (reference sequence). V lost 1 base and J 0 bases, leaving 12 bases between the germline ends. The CDR3 length is 16 residues. CDR3 region: CASSLEGRDYQETQYF. CDR3 sequence (DNA): TGTGCCAGCAGCTTAGAGGGCAGGGATTACCAAGAGACCCAGTACTTC.

The gene calls are TRBV4-2 and TRBJ2-1; 8 positions match TRBD2. Trimming at V came to 1 base and at J to 9 bases, leaving 11 bases not matched to a gene. Germline CDR1 LGHNA, CDR2 YNFKEQ. The CDR3 runs 16 residues. The CDR3 sequence is CASSQAGTSSHLEQFF. The CDR3 DNA reads as TGTGCCAGCAGCCAAGCTGGGACTAGTTCGCATCTTGAGCAGTTCTTC.

CDR3 in DNA: TGCAGCGTTGACAGGCTAGCGGGAAGCGGTGAGCAGTTCTTC. Translating gives CSVDRLAGSGEQFF. The chain recombines TRBV29-1 with TRBJ2-1; 9 nucleotides align to TRBD2. Germline CDR1 and CDR2: SQVTM and ANQGSEA. V lost 3 bases to trimming and J lost 9 bases; unmatched junction nucleotides: 9. The CDR3 extends over 14 amino acids.

V is TRBV5-1 and J is TRBJ2-1; D perhaps matches TRBD2 (6 bases). Germline CDR1 is SGHRS and CDR2 is YFSETQ. The CDR3 sequence is 14 residues long. Trimming left V 5 bases short and J 8 bases short, with 17 bases between. The CDR3 sequence: CASRRGLGTDEQFF. CDR3 nucleotide sequence: TGCGCCAGCAGAAGGGGACTGGGGACGGATGAGCAGTTCTTC.

The table lists this clone with a few counts. The chain has TRBV6-5 and TRBJ1-1, with 11 bases lining up with TRBD1. Germline V gene lookup returns CDR1 MNHEY and CDR2 SVGAGI. Trimming took 6 bases from V and 5 from J; bases not matched to a gene: 8. The CDR3 runs 15 residues. CDR3 protein: CASRAGTGGWTEAFF. The CDR3 DNA reads as TGTGCCAGCAGGGCCGGGACAGGGGGGTGGACTGAAGCTTTCTTT.

With respect to this clone: Other nucleotide sequences from this sample produce the same CDR3. The CDR3 bases are TGTGCCAGCAGTTTGGGGCAGAACTATGGCTACACCTTC. It specifies CASSLGQNYGYTF. The gene calls are TRBV12-3 or TRBV12-4 and TRBJ1-2; TRBD1 is a possible D gene (5 bases). This CDR3 is 13 amino acids long. The germline V and J ends were trimmed by 3 bases and 2 bases, with 7 bases remaining between them.